This TCR beta chain is from a study of shared clonotypes between healthy human individuals. CDR3 length equals 14 residues. Germline trimming cut 5 bases from V and 3 bases from J; bases unmatched to any gene: 5. Germline CDR1 MDHEN, CDR2 SYDVKM. TCRdb keeps only in-frame clones here, not all; method: immunoSEQ multiplex PCR. The sample lists approximately 2,200,000 clones; approximately 94% were seen once. Naive CD8 isolation took CD45RO-negative cells positively selected for CCR7 and excluded terminally differentiated effector memory CD45RA+ cells. Sequences were obtained from naive CD8+ T cells from PBMCs. This receptor was taken from a man aged 18 to 35 in good health. Some clones in this sample may be carry-over from other donors' samples. The rearrangement links TRBV28 to TRBJ1-2; 8 positions agree with TRBD1. The CDR3: CASSTGTGYYGYTF. The CDR3 coding sequence is TGTGCCAGCAGTACCGGGACAGGTTACTATGGCTACACCTTC.